This TCR beta chain was retrieved from a study of shared clonotypes between healthy human individuals. Study details: Each donor contributed plates that comprised three CD4 naive, three CD4 memory, two CD8 naive and one CD8 memory. Study-wide findings and caveats: Depth was large, yet rarefaction showed that sorted-subset sequencing was incomplete. Non-shared clonotypes displayed generation probabilities falling below those of clonotypes present in all four donors.

Caucasian adults residing in Nashville, Tennessee made up all the donors. V trimming: 7 bases; J trimming: 6 bases; junction bases outside the gene matches: 7. This CDR3 contains 14 residues. The germline V gene has CDR1 MGHDK and CDR2 SYGVNS. With respect to this clone: Its antigen is still unknown.

Sequencing was performed with immunoSEQ multiplex PCR; in TCRdb, only in-frame clones are kept and a portion is missing. The data show roughly 2.5 million clones, approximately 94% seen once. Sequencing was carried out using naive CD4+ T cells sorted from blood. Subset here: CD45RA+ positively selected. This sequence was found in a man aged 18 to 30 in good health. The V and J genes are TRBV25-1 and TRBJ2-2, with 8 bases lining up with TRBD2. The CDR3 region has the DNA TGTGCCAGCAAGATTAGCGGGAATTCCGGGGAGCTGTTTTTT. Amino acids: CASKISGNSGELFF.